The 21 T cell receptor beta chains below come from one sample, sequenced in a study of shared clonotypes between healthy human individuals. Only in-frame clones appear in the TCRdb table, and some are missing; sequencing was by immunoSEQ multiplex PCR. The data show approximately 2.5 million clones, 80% to 95% seen once. Sequenced material: naive CD4+ T cells from PBMCs. The subset here: CD45RA+ positively selected. The origin of the receptors is a man between 18 and 29 years old in good health. Some clones in this sample may be carry-over from other donors' samples.

This chain uses TRBV5-6 with TRBJ1-5; unclear D gene. With 2 bases removed from V and 2 bases from J, the gap between germline ends came to 20 bases. Germline V lookup: CDR1 SGHDT, CDR2 YYEEEE. The CDR3 totals 18 residues. The CDR3 protein is CASSLGVAPGGRNQPQHF. The CDR3 coding sequence is TGTGCCAGCAGCTTAGGTGTAGCGCCAGGCGGACGCAATCAGCCCCAGCATTTT. Using reference TRBV5-6 and TRBJ1-5 for the parts outside the CDR3, the full variable domain is DAGVTQSPTHLIKTRGQQVTLRCSPKSGHDTVSWYQQALGQGPQFIFQYYEEEERQRGNFPDRFSGHQFPNYSSELNVNALLLGDSALYLCASSLGVAPGGRNQPQHFGDGTRLSIL.

In this sample, this clone turned up once. Other DNA sequences from this sample encode an identical CDR3 as well. The J gene is TRBJ2-3, the V gene TRBV5-1; 13 nucleotides match TRBD2. With 2 bases clipped from V and 2 bases from J, the junction kept 2 bases outside the gene matches. Germline-derived CDR1 and CDR2 are SGHRS and YFSETQ. This CDR3 comprises 16 residues. The CDR3 DNA reads as TGCGCCAGCAGCTTTGGACTAGCGGGGGTCACAGATACGCAGTATTTT. It translates to CASSFGLAGVTDTQYF.

This chain uses TRBV7-9 with TRBJ2-7, with TRBD2 identical over 7 bases. V lost 5 bases to trimming and J lost 6 bases; unmatched junction nucleotides: 16. CDR1 is SEHNR and CDR2 is FQNEAQ in the germline V gene (reference sequence). The CDR3 runs to 16 residues. The CDR3 reads CASSHSRGREGREQYF. CDR3 in DNA: TGTGCCAGCAGCCACTCCCGGGGGAGGGAAGGGCGCGAGCAGTACTTC.

The rearrangement joins TRBV5-4 to TRBJ2-3; D unclear. The germline gives CDR1 SGHNT, CDR2 YYREEE (reference sequence). V shed 4 bases and J shed 1 base, with 28 bases lying between them. This CDR3 spans 20 amino acids. CDR3 amino acids: CASSLPGPIVDYRGTDTQYF. The CDR3 nucleotides are TGTGCCAGCAGCCTACCCGGACCGATCGTGGATTATAGGGGCACAGATACGCAGTATTTT.

The chain has TRBV5-4 and TRBJ1-3; D not certain. Germline V gene lookup returns CDR1 SGHNT and CDR2 YYREEE (reference sequence). The CDR3 covers 14 residues. V was pared by 5 bases and J by 1 base, with 10 bases between. Here the CDR3 reads CASREKTSGNTIYF. The CDR3 DNA is TGTGCCAGCAGGGAAAAAACGTCTGGAAACACCATATATTTT.

V gene TRBV4-3 combines with J gene TRBJ1-1; D perhaps matches TRBD1 (6 bases). The V end lost 3 bases, the J end lost 5 bases, and 19 bases lay between the germline ends. This CDR3 spans 16 amino acids. In germline, CDR1 is LGHNA, CDR2 YSLEER. In nucleotides, the CDR3 is TGCGCCAGCAGCCAGAGAGGACAGCTGAGAGGGACTGAAGCTTTCTTT. Translated, it gives CASSQRGQLRGTEAFF.

This sequence joins TRBV6-1 and TRBJ2-5, with D maybe TRBD1 (6 bases). This CDR3 contains 14 residues. V was pared by 1 base and J by 5 bases, with 11 bases between. CDR1 MNHNS and CDR2 SASEGT come from the germline V gene. As DNA, the CDR3 is TGTGCCAGCAGTGAAGACAGGGTCGGGGAGACCCAGTACTTC. The encoded protein is CASSEDRVGETQYF.

The V call is TRBV7-2, the J call TRBJ2-3, with D perhaps matching TRBD2 (6 bases). The CDR3 sequence is 13 residues long. V gave up 1 base and J gave up 6 bases, with 8 bases separating them. Germline V gene lookup returns CDR1 SGHTA and CDR2 FQGNSA. The CDR3 DNA reads as TGTGCCAGCAGCTTAGACGCGGGGGATACGCAGTATTTT. Its translation is CASSLDAGDTQYF.

This chain links TRBV28 with TRBJ1-2; unclear D gene. This CDR3 spans 14 amino acids. Germline CDR1 and CDR2: MDHEN and SYDVKM. Between the trimmed V and J ends, which lost 5 bases and 2 bases, there was a span of 12 bases. In DNA, the CDR3 is TGTGCCAGCAGTCCCGGGTCTTGGAACTATGGCTACACCTTC. Translating gives CASSPGSWNYGYTF.

The V and J genes are TRBV19 and TRBJ2-1; tentative D call: TRBD1 (6 bases). Trimming stripped 5 bases from V and 4 bases from J, with 18 bases between. CDR3 length equals 16 residues. Germline CDR1 reads LNHDA; CDR2 reads SQIVND (reference sequence). CDR3: CASSEPRQVGYNEQFF. The CDR3 DNA is TGTGCCAGTAGTGAACCCCGACAGGTGGGGTACAATGAGCAGTTCTTC. The full variable domain, its missing parts supplied by reference TRBV19 and TRBJ2-1, is DGGITQSPKYLFRKEGQNVTLSCEQNLNHDAMYWYRQDPGQGLRLIYYSQIVNDFQKGDIAEGYSVSREKKESFPLTVTSAQKNPTAFYLCASSEPRQVGYNEQFFGPGTRLTVL.

The chain couples TRBV2 to TRBJ2-4, with 9 bases aligning to TRBD1. The germline CDR1 and CDR2 sequences are SNHLY and FYNNEI. The CDR3 contains 14 residues. The trim removed 10 bases at V and 3 bases at J, leaving 7 bases unmatched. The CDR3 region is CATSGQGDKNIQYF. CDR3 DNA sequence: TGTGCCACCTCGGGACAGGGCGACAAAAACATTCAGTACTTC.

The chain recombines TRBV5-4 with TRBJ2-5, with TRBD2 identical over 8 bases. CDR3 length equals 14 residues. Trimming at V came to 0 bases and at J to 5 bases, leaving 3 bases not matched to a gene. Per the germline V gene, CDR1 is SGHNT and CDR2 is YYREEE (reference sequence). The CDR3 loop is CASSLAGGEETQYF. DNA for the CDR3: TGTGCCAGCAGCTTGGCCGGGGGGGAGGAGACCCAGTACTTC.

The rearrangement links TRBV28 to TRBJ1-1, with unresolved D. The CDR3 totals 11 residues. The germline V and J ends were trimmed by 8 bases and 4 bases, with 8 bases remaining between them. The germline gives CDR1 MDHEN, CDR2 SYDVKM. The CDR3 region has the DNA TGTGCCAGCCTAGGGTTCACTGAAGCTTTCTTT. Translated: CASLGFTEAFF. The full variable domain, completed using reference TRBV28 and TRBJ1-1, is DVKVTQSSRYLVKRTGEKVFLECVQDMDHENMFWYRQDPGLGLRLIYFSYDVKMKEKGDIPEGYSVSREKKERFSLILESASTNQTSMYLCASLGFTEAFFGQGTRLTVV.

Turning to this clone: In the same sample, other DNA sequences code for this CDR3. The rearrangement links TRBV18 to TRBJ1-4; 10 bases align to TRBD1. The CDR3 runs to 15 residues. V lost 3 bases and J lost 5; bases outside the gene matches: 3. The germline V gene has CDR1 KGHSH and CDR2 LQKENI. CDR3 loop: CASSPRTGGNEKLFF. CDR3 bases: TGTGCCAGCTCACCTCGGACAGGGGGAAATGAAAAACTGTTTTTT.

A note on this clone: Other DNA variants within this sample encode the same CDR3. The chain joins TRBV5-4 to TRBJ2-5; 11 nucleotides line up with TRBD1. CDR3 length: 14 residues. V was pared by 3 bases and J by 4 bases, with 2 bases of the junction left unmatched. Germline V lookup: CDR1 SGHNT, CDR2 YYREEE (reference sequence). The chain's CDR3 is CASSSGQGAETQYF. DNA for the CDR3: TGTGCCAGCAGCTCCGGACAGGGGGCAGAGACCCAGTACTTC.

The chain uses TRBV30 and TRBJ1-1; D unresolved. Trimming took 1 base from V and 11 from J, leaving 14 bases between them. CDR3 length: 12 residues. Germline CDR1 reads GTSNPN; CDR2 reads SVGIG (reference sequence). CDR3 region: CAWSDEGSSAFF. In DNA, the CDR3 is TGTGCCTGGAGTGACGAGGGATCGTCGGCTTTCTTT. The variable domain in full, completed from reference TRBV30 and TRBJ1-1, reads SQTIHQWPATLVQPVGSPLSLECTVEGTSNPNLYWYRQAAGRGLQLLFYSVGIGQISSEVPQNLSASRPQDRQFILSSKKLLLSDSGFYLCAWSDEGSSAFFGQGTRLTVV.

The J gene is TRBJ2-3, the V gene TRBV7-8, with D perhaps matching TRBD1 (6 bases). Germline V gene lookup returns CDR1 SGHVS and CDR2 FQNEAQ. This CDR3 spans 17 amino acids. V was shortened by 5 bases and J by 2 bases, with 20 bases between the two germline ends. This CDR3 is CASSKSWGPFITDTQYF. For the CDR3, the DNA is TGTGCCAGCAGCAAGTCCTGGGGGCCGTTCATCACAGATACGCAGTATTTT.

This clone was seen just once. J is TRBJ1-1 and V is TRBV7-3, with 9 bases aligning to TRBD1. Germline assignment: CDR1 SGHTA and CDR2 FQGTGA. CDR3 length equals 15 residues. V lost 6 bases and J lost 3; bases outside the gene matches: 8. The CDR3 nucleotides are TGTGCCAGCAGTCGAACAGGGGGCTCGGACACTGAAGCTTTCTTT. Residues: CASSRTGGSDTEAFF.

This clone was picked up one time. This same CDR3 is encoded by further DNA sequences in the sample. The chain is built from TRBV18 and TRBJ2-3, with a weak D call TRBD2 (5 bases). This CDR3 is built from 14 residues. The ends were cut back, 2 bases at V and 0 bases at J, with 6 bases in the middle. CDR1 is KGHSH, CDR2 LQKENI, per germline. CDR3 bases: TGTGCCAGCTCACCAGGGAGAAGCACAGATACGCAGTATTTT. Translation: CASSPGRSTDTQYF.

This clone occurred once. The genes are TRBV9 and TRBJ1-4; 11 bases are a match to TRBD1. Trimming cost V 4 bases and J 4 bases; bases outside gene matches: 9. This CDR3 region has 17 residues. The germline CDR1 and CDR2 sequences are SGDLS and YYNGEE. CDR3: CASSPRTGGVGNEKLFF. As DNA, the CDR3 is TGTGCCAGCAGCCCGAGGACAGGGGGCGTCGGTAATGAAAAACTGTTTTTT.

This chain links TRBV29-1 with TRBJ2-5; TRBD2 agrees at 12 bases. This CDR3 is built from 18 residues. Germline V gene data show CDR1 as SQVTM and CDR2 as ANQGSEA. After removal of 1 base from V and 5 bases from J, the junction contained 14 bases not matched to a gene. The CDR3 region has the DNA TGCAGCGTTGAAGGGACTAGCGGGATCACCCCTACCGTCGAGACCCAGTACTTC. Translated: CSVEGTSGITPTVETQYF.